A selection of T cell receptor beta chains follows, all from one sample in a study of cytomegalovirus exposure and HLA in healthy donors. Libraries were prepared by immunoSEQ multiplex PCR; TCRdb keeps only in-frame clonotypes and omits some of them. The sample includes 200,000 or so clones, more than 65% seen only once; the top ten take under 7%. Source material: PBMCs. The receptors were sampled from a woman younger than 45 in good health and CMV-seropositive. Both conserved end residues are part of each CDR3. Each record gives: CDR3 DNA, CDR3 protein, D gene, J gene, V gene, clone size. The D gene is left open where the match is weak. Expanded clones get a size class; other rows say once, few or many, or leave the size out.

TGCGCCAGCAGCCTCTTAGGCGGCTACAATGAGCAGTTCTTC CASSLLGGYNEQFF NA TRBJ2-1 TRBV4-1 NA
TGCGCCAGCAGTGTCAGGGGCGCAGGAACAGATACGCAGTATTTT CASSVRGAGTDTQYF NA TRBJ2-3 TRBV10-1 NA
TGTGCCAGCAGCCCGGAGGAGTTCTCCTACAATGAGCAGTTCTTC CASSPEEFSYNEQFF NA TRBJ2-1 TRBV2 NA
TGTGCCAGCAGTTCCGCCGGGACAGGGGGCAGCACAGATACGCAGTATTTT CASSSAGTGGSTDTQYF TRBD1 TRBJ2-3 TRBV27 NA
TGTGCCAGCAGCTACAACGTGCCTCCCGAGCAGTACTTC CASSYNVPPEQYF NA TRBJ2-7 TRBV7-2 NA
TGCGCCAGCAGCCAAGTAACGGGGGACTCCTACAATGAGCAGTTCTTC CASSQVTGDSYNEQFF NA TRBJ2-1 TRBV4-1 NA
TGTGCTAGCAGCTTGTCTAGCGGGAGGGATGAGCAGTTCTTC CASSLSSGRDEQFF TRBD2 TRBJ2-1 TRBV7-7 NA
TGTGCCAGTAGCGCGAGGGATATACAGCCCCAGCATTTT CASSARDIQPQHF NA TRBJ1-5 TRBV19 NA
TGCGCCAGCAGCTTCCAGGGGATTGGAGTTAATGAAAAACTGTTTTTT CASSFQGIGVNEKLFF NA TRBJ1-4 TRBV5-1 once
TGTGCCACCAGCAGAGGGCGGGTACCCCATGAGCAGTTCTTC CATSRGRVPHEQFF NA TRBJ2-1 TRBV15 NA
TGTGCCAGCAGTTACCTTCCGGGAGGGGGCTCGCGAGGCTACACCTTC CASSYLPGGGSRGYTF TRBD1 TRBJ1-2 TRBV6-5 NA
TGTGCCAGCAGTGACGAGACTCCTCCCGGATACACCTACGAGCAGTACTTC CASSDETPPGYTYEQYF NA TRBJ2-7 TRBV6-4 NA
TGCGCCAGCAGAAGACTAGCGGGACTCTACGAGCAGTACTTC CASRRLAGLYEQYF TRBD2 TRBJ2-7 TRBV5-1 once
TGCGCCAGCAGCCAAGTGACAGCCACCGGGGAGCTGTTTTTT CASSQVTATGELFF NA TRBJ2-2 TRBV4-3 NA
TGCGCCAGCAGCTTGGAAGAAAGGCAGGGTGTTTTTAGACGCACCTTC CASSLEERQGVFRRTF NA TRBJ1-2 TRBV5-1 NA
TGCGCCAGCAGCCAAGAGTCTTCCGGGGGAGCTTTCTTT CASSQESSGGAFF NA TRBJ1-1 TRBV4-3 few
TGTGCCAGCAGTGAACCGACAGGGGTGAATCAGCCCCAGCATTTT CASSEPTGVNQPQHF TRBD1 TRBJ1-5 TRBV6-1 NA
TGTGCCAGCAGCTTGTATCTCGAGCAGTACTTC CASSLYLEQYF NA TRBJ2-7 TRBV5-4 NA